This TCR beta chain was documented in a study of T cell repertoires in cytomegalovirus infection. On the study more broadly: The public TCR beta signatures pointed to both CMV infection and matching HLA type. Study outcomes and limitations: CMV carriers having the relevant HLA were flagged by cumulative public TCR beta family frequency. Dominant in the ex vivo response were TCR beta clonotypes restricted by HLA-C and specific for CMV.

This clonotype was picked up a small number of times. Its specificity is unknown. TCRdb reanalysed the reads using MiXCR and keeps one entry per CDR3 protein. Altogether a few hundred thousand distinct CDR3 sequences are present, more than 8% being singletons, with the ten largest covering around 4.5%. The source is a human donor in good health (CMV status not recorded). Some clones in this sample may be carry-over from other donors' samples. Material: PBMCs.

This CDR3 is CASSFGPEGSGANVLTF. The CDR3 DNA is TGTGCCAGCAGCTTTGGTCCCGAGGGCTCTGGGGCCAACGTCCTGACTTTC. The V gene is TRBV7-3, the J gene TRBJ2-6, with a weak D call TRBD2 (5 bases). Trimming left V 3 bases short and J 0 bases short, with 12 bases between. Germline assignment: CDR1 SGHTA and CDR2 FQGTGA. This CDR3 spans 17 amino acids.